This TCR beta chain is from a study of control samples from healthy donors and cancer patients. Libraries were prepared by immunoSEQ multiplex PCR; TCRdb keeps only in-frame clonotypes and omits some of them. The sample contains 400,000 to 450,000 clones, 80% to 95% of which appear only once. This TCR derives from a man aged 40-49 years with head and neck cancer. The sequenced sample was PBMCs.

The CDR3 coding sequence is TGTGCCAGCAGTTTATTCAGGCTAGCGGGAGATCTCGACAATGAGCAGTTCTTC. It is translated as CASSLFRLAGDLDNEQFF. The chain combines TRBV27 with TRBJ2-1; 10 nucleotides agree with TRBD2. CDR3 length: 18 residues. Trimming at V came to 1 base and at J to 5 bases, leaving 11 bases not matched to a gene. The germline CDR1 and CDR2 sequences are MNHEY and SMNVEV (reference sequence).